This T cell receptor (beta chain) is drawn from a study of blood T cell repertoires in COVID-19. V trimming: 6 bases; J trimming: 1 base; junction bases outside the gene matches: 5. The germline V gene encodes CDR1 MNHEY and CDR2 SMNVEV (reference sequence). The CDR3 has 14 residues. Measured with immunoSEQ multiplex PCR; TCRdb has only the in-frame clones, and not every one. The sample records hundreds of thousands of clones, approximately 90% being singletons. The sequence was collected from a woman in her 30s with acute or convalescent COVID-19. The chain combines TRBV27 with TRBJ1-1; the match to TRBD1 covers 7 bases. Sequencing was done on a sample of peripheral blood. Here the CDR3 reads CASRYRDRNTEAFF. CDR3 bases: TGTGCCAGCAGATATCGGGACAGGAACACTGAAGCTTTCTTT.